The entry below gives a single T cell receptor beta chain sequence along with its context. A much larger clone differs by one base, so this may be a read error. Without the conserved terminal phenylalanine or tryptophan, this CDR3 likely stems from a read error. This sample is part of a study of T cells after yellow fever vaccination. Trimming removed 3 bases at V and 3 bases at J, with 12 bases between. The CDR3 sequence is 13 residues long. The germline gives CDR1 DFQATT, CDR2 SNEGSKA (reference sequence). From the 5' RACE reads, TCRdb called clonotypes with MiXCR, one entry per CDR3 protein. The repertoire holds about 170,000 distinct CDR3 sequences, with roughly 9.6% as singletons.

This TCR was sampled from a man aged 18 to 29 who received the YFV17D yellow fever vaccine. The specimen comprised CD8+ T cells sorted from PBMCs, sampled 15 days after the yellow fever booster vaccination. The chain joins TRBV20-1 to TRBJ2-7, with D unresolved. The CDR3 loop is CSASSRLYYEQYL. The CDR3 DNA is TGCAGTGCTAGTTCGCGCTTATACTACGAGCAGTACCTC.